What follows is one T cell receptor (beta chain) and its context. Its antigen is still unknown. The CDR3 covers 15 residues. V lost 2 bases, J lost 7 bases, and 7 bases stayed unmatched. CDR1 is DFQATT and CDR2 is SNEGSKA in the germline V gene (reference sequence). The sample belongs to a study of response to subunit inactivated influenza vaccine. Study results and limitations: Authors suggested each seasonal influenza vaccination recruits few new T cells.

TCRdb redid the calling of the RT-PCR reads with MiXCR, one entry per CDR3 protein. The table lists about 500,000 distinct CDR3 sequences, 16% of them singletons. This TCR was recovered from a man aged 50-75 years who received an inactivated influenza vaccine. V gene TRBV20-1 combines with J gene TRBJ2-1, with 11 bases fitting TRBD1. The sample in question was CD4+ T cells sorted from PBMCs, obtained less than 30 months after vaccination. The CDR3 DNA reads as TGCAGTGCTAGACCCGGACAGGGGGCATCGAATGAGCAGTTCTTC. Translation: CSARPGQGASNEQFF.